Below are 27 T cell receptor beta chains sequenced from a single sample in a study of blood T cell repertoires in COVID-19. Assay: immunoSEQ multiplex PCR; the TCRdb copy retains only in-frame clones and omits some. This table has fewer than 200,000 clones, approximately 92% appearing once. Sequencing was carried out using peripheral blood. These receptors originate from a man aged 45-65 years with acute or convalescent COVID-19.

This clone was recorded only once. This chain connects TRBV18 to TRBJ2-1, with D perhaps matching TRBD2 (6 bases). Trimming took 2 bases from V and 0 from J, leaving 8 bases between them. Per germline, CDR1 KGHSH and CDR2 LQKENI. CDR3 length: 15 amino acids. CDR3 nucleotide sequence: TGTGCCAGCTCACCAGACGGGAGCTCCTACAATGAGCAGTTCTTC. The encoded protein is CASSPDGSSYNEQFF.

The V and J genes are TRBV19 and TRBJ1-2; possible D gene TRBD1, 5 bases. CDR3 length: 12 amino acids. In germline, CDR1 is LNHDA, CDR2 SQIVND (reference sequence). V was clipped by 6 bases and J by 8 bases, with 13 bases between them. CDR3 loop: CASRDSLVGYTF. CDR3 coding DNA: TGTGCCAGTAGAGACAGCCTGGTAGGCTACACCTTC. The whole variable domain, filled in from reference TRBV19 and TRBJ1-2, reads DGGITQSPKYLFRKEGQNVTLSCEQNLNHDAMYWYRQDPGQGLRLIYYSQIVNDFQKGDIAEGYSVSREKKESFPLTVTSAQKNPTAFYLCASRDSLVGYTFGSGTRLTVV.

The rearrangement uses TRBV27 and TRBJ2-1; maybe TRBD2 (6 bases). In germline, CDR1 is MNHEY, CDR2 SMNVEV (reference sequence). The CDR3 contains 16 residues. V was cut by 5 bases and J by 5 bases, with 19 bases left in between. The CDR3 spells CASSPLFGGPNNEQFF. The CDR3 DNA reads as TGTGCCAGCAGTCCGCTTTTCGGGGGTCCTAACAATGAGCAGTTCTTC.

This clone came up once. V usage is TRBV15 and J usage is TRBJ2-7; TRBD1 matches at 7 bases. After removal of 6 bases from V and 2 bases from J, the junction contained 7 bases not matched to a gene. This CDR3 region has 14 residues. Germline-derived CDR1 and CDR2 are LNHNV and YYDKDF (reference sequence). CDR3 protein: CATRADRAPYEQYV. CDR3 coding DNA: TGTGCCACCAGGGCTGACAGGGCCCCCTACGAGCAGTACGTC.

The chain links TRBV7-6 to TRBJ1-2; D possibly corresponds to TRBD1 (5 bases). This CDR3 region has 14 residues. Deletions cut 1 base from V and 8 bases from J, with 14 bases between. The germline gives CDR1 SGHVS, CDR2 FNYEAQ. The CDR3 is CASSLEAQGRGYTF. DNA of the CDR3: TGTGCCAGCAGCTTAGAGGCCCAGGGCCGCGGCTACACCTTC.

V usage is TRBV27 and J usage is TRBJ2-1; D is unclear. The germline CDR1 and CDR2 sequences are MNHEY and SMNVEV (reference sequence). Trimming left V 5 bases short and J 0 bases short, with 8 bases between. The CDR3 loop spans 14 amino acids. DNA for the CDR3: TGTGCCAGCAGTAGCGTTGGCTCCTACAATGAGCAGTTCTTC. As protein: CASSSVGSYNEQFF.

This sequence joins TRBV29-1 and TRBJ1-2; D is uncertain. CDR3 length: 11 residues. The germline V and J ends were trimmed by 4 bases and 8 bases, with 11 bases remaining between them. Germline values: CDR1 SQVTM, CDR2 ANQGSEA. The DNA of the CDR3 is TGCAGCGTTGGTCAGTCGCTGGGCTACACCTTC. This sequence encodes CSVGQSLGYTF.

This clone was found once. The chain recombines TRBV29-1 with TRBJ2-1, with a weak D call TRBD1 (6 bases). The V end lost 7 bases, the J end lost 6 bases, and 10 bases lay between the germline ends. CDR1 is SQVTM and CDR2 is ANQGSEA in the germline V gene. CDR3 size: 11 residues. CDR3 residues: CSGIQGNEQFF. For the CDR3, the DNA is TGCAGCGGGATACAGGGCAATGAGCAGTTCTTC.

This chain connects TRBV30 to TRBJ1-1, with D possibly being TRBD1 (6 bases). Trimming took off 5 bases at V and 1 base at J, with 11 bases between the two ends. This CDR3 is 13 amino acids long. CDR1 and CDR2 (germline): GTSNPN, SVGIG (reference sequence). The CDR3 bases are TGTGCCTGGGGGAGACAGGAGAACACTGAAGCTTTCTTT. Encoded protein: CAWGRQENTEAFF.

This chain's CDR3 is CASSIRQGASGYTF. The CDR3 DNA reads as TGTGCCAGTAGTATCCGACAGGGGGCTTCGGGCTACACCTTC. The chain joins TRBV19 to TRBJ1-2; 10 bases map to TRBD1. Germline V gene lookup returns CDR1 LNHDA and CDR2 SQIVND (reference sequence). This CDR3 is 14 amino acids long. The J segment lost 8 bases and the V segment lost 3 bases, leaving 6 bases of the junction unmatched.

The rearrangement uses TRBV5-1 and TRBJ1-1; TRBD1 agrees at 9 bases. With 0 bases clipped from V and 4 bases from J, the junction kept 1 base outside the gene matches. Germline CDR1 reads SGHRS; CDR2 reads YFSETQ. There are 14 residues in the CDR3. The CDR3 DNA reads TGCGCCAGCAGCTTGGAGACAGGGGGCACTGAAGCTTTCTTT. Its protein product is CASSLETGGTEAFF.

The rearrangement links TRBV6-1 to TRBJ1-2; D is undetermined. The CDR3 has 13 amino acids. Between the trimmed V and J ends, which lost 3 bases and 7 bases, there was a span of 12 bases. Germline CDR1 and CDR2: MNHNS and SASEGT. CDR3 amino acids: CASSENGVGGYTF. Written as DNA, the CDR3 is TGTGCCAGCAGTGAGAACGGGGTGGGTGGCTACACCTTC.

The rearrangement links TRBV4-2 to TRBJ2-6; D possibly corresponds to TRBD1 (5 bases). CDR1 and CDR2 (germline): LGHNA, YNFKEQ. CDR3 length equals 20 residues. Trimming took off 0 bases at V and 0 bases at J, with 18 bases between the two ends. CDR3 sequence: CASSQDAQGYSNSGANVLTF. Written as DNA, the CDR3 is TGTGCCAGCAGCCAAGATGCCCAGGGTTACTCCAACTCTGGGGCCAACGTCCTGACTTTC.

This chain connects TRBV25-1 to TRBJ2-7; possibly TRBD1 for D (5 bases). The length of the CDR3 is 11 residues. Trimming took 3 bases from V and 8 from J, leaving 8 bases between them. Germline V gene lookup returns CDR1 MGHDK and CDR2 SYGVNS. The CDR3 DNA reads as TGTGCCAGCAGTGACCGGACACAGCAGTACGTC. Translating it yields CASSDRTQQYV.

The chain recombines TRBV6-6 with TRBJ1-4, with D unresolved. This CDR3 is built from 13 residues. Looked up from germline, CDR1 is MNHNY and CDR2 is SVGAGI (reference sequence). Trimming removed 2 bases from V and 4 bases from J, with 5 bases in between. The DNA for the CDR3 is TGTGCCAGCAGTTACATAGATAATGAAAAACTGTTTTTT. Translation: CASSYIDNEKLFF.

V usage is TRBV4-1 and J usage is TRBJ1-4; D gene uncertain. The V gene lost 0 bases and the J gene lost 7 bases, with 12 bases spanning the gap. CDR3 length: 15 residues. CDR1 is MGHRA and CDR2 is YSYEKL in the germline V gene. The CDR3: CASSQDIGFGEKLFF. CDR3 bases: TGCGCCAGCAGCCAAGATATCGGGTTCGGTGAAAAACTGTTTTTT.

The V and J genes are TRBV7-9 and TRBJ2-5, with 8 nucleotides matching TRBD1. V shed 5 bases, J shed 6 bases, and the junction held 8 bases outside the gene matches. Germline loops: CDR1 SEHNR, CDR2 FQNEAQ (reference sequence). This CDR3 contains 14 residues. The CDR3 protein is CASSPDREVQTQYF. DNA of the CDR3: TGTGCCAGCAGCCCGGACAGGGAGGTGCAGACCCAGTACTTC.

The V gene is TRBV19, the J gene TRBJ2-1; tentative D call: TRBD1 (5 bases). With 4 bases removed from V and 0 bases from J, the gap between germline ends came to 7 bases. The CDR3 covers 14 residues. The germline V gene encodes CDR1 LNHDA and CDR2 SQIVND (reference sequence). CDR3: CASSKGASYNEQFF. The CDR3 nucleotides are TGTGCCAGTAGTAAAGGGGCCTCCTACAATGAGCAGTTCTTC.

V and J are TRBV7-3 and TRBJ2-2, with TRBD2 identical over 10 bases. Germline CDR1 is SGHTA and CDR2 is FQGTGA. V trimming: 2 bases; J trimming: 5 bases; junction bases outside the gene matches: 8. The CDR3 is made up of 17 amino acids. Here the CDR3 DNA reads TGTGCCAGCAGCTTACTCGGACTAGCGGTGAGGACCGGGGAGCTGTTTTTT. Its translation: CASSLLGLAVRTGELFF.

The J gene is TRBJ1-2, the V gene TRBV10-3; no definite D call. This CDR3 spans 17 amino acids. Germline CDR1 reads ENHRY; CDR2 reads SYGVKD. V lost 6 bases, J lost 5 bases, and 25 bases lay in between. The CDR3 DNA follows: TGTGCCATCAGGCATTCCTCCGGTCTCGGGGAGTTTTATGGCTACACCTTC. It codes for CAIRHSSGLGEFYGYTF.

This clone appeared a few times. V and J are TRBV6-1 and TRBJ2-7; D call uncertain. Germline V gene lookup returns CDR1 MNHNS and CDR2 SASEGT. Trimming left V 2 bases short and J 3 bases short, with 8 bases between. The CDR3 runs 13 residues. CDR3 nucleotides: TGTGCCAGCAGTGAACACAACAACTACGAGCAGTACGTC. This codes for CASSEHNNYEQYV.

The V call is TRBV15, the J call TRBJ1-6, with D perhaps matching TRBD1 (6 bases). In germline, CDR1 is LNHNV, CDR2 YYDKDF (reference sequence). CDR3 size: 14 residues. V dropped 6 bases and J dropped 9 bases, with 15 bases sitting between them. The CDR3: CATREGGPISPLHF. The DNA of the CDR3 is TGTGCCACCAGAGAGGGGGGGCCGATTTCACCCCTCCACTTT.

J is TRBJ2-7 and V is TRBV28; 9 nucleotides agree with TRBD1. The CDR3 has 14 residues. Unmatched junction bases numbered 10, after V lost 7 bases and J lost 6 bases. Germline lookup yields CDR1 MDHEN and CDR2 SYDVKM. The CDR3 sequence is CASTWGDRVSEQYF. CDR3 nucleotide sequence: TGTGCCAGCACCTGGGGGGACAGGGTTTCCGAGCAGTACTTC.

The V and J genes are TRBV28 and TRBJ2-4; 8 positions agree with TRBD1. The trim removed 6 bases at V and 3 bases at J, leaving 7 bases unmatched. The germline CDR1 and CDR2 sequences are MDHEN and SYDVKM. The CDR3 extends over 15 amino acids. The CDR3 reads CASRRPGTGKNIQYF. The CDR3 nucleotides are TGTGCCAGCAGGCGACCAGGGACAGGCAAAAACATTCAGTACTTC.

This clone was detected only once. The chain links TRBV7-3 to TRBJ1-3; D is undetermined. Germline V CDR1 and CDR2: SGHTA, FQGTGA. Trimming pared 5 bases from V and 6 bases from J, leaving 20 bases between. The CDR3 loop spans 16 amino acids. The CDR3 bases are TGTGCCAGCAGCCCCCCGGCCGGGGTTGGGCCAAACACCATATATTTT. Encoded protein: CASSPPAGVGPNTIYF.

This clone was seen only once. The chain links TRBV5-6 to TRBJ1-1; possibly TRBD1 for D (5 bases). CDR1 is SGHDT and CDR2 is YYEEEE in the germline V gene. The V gene lost 2 bases and the J gene lost 8 bases, with 10 bases spanning the gap. The CDR3 covers 12 residues. CDR3 sequence: CASSLRQTEAFF. The CDR3 DNA follows: TGTGCCAGCAGCTTAAGACAGACAGAAGCTTTCTTT.

The chain employs TRBV11-2 and TRBJ2-5, with 10 bases matching TRBD2. With 8 bases clipped from V and 6 bases from J, the junction kept 6 bases outside the gene matches. The CDR3 is 13 amino acids. From germline, CDR1 is SGHAT and CDR2 FQNNGV. The CDR3 is CASVLAGEKTQYF. The CDR3 region has the DNA TGTGCCAGCGTTCTAGCGGGAGAAAAGACCCAGTACTTC.